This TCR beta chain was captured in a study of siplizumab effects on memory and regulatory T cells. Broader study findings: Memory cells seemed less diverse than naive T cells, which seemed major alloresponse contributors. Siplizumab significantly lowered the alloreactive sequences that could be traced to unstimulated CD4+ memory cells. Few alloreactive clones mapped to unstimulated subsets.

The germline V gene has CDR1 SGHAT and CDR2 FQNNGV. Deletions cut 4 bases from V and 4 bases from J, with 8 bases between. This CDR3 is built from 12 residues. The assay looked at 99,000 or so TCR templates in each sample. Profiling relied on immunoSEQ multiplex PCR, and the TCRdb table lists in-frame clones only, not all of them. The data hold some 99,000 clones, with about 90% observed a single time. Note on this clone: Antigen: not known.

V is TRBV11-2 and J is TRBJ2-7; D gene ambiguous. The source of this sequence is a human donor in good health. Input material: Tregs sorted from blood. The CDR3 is CASSSVPYEQYF. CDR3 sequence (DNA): TGTGCCAGCAGCTCTGTCCCTTACGAGCAGTACTTC.